The 18 T cell receptor beta chains presented below share a single source sample, sequenced in a study of technical replicates of blood from several donors. Produced via immunoSEQ multiplex PCR; TCRdb's table is partial and in-frame only. The data show more than 65,000 clones, with over 90% seen just once and 0.2% to 0.3% held by the top ten. The sequenced material came from T cells isolated from PBMCs. These receptors all come from a human donor in good health.

This clone was counted a single time. V and J are TRBV30 and TRBJ2-5, with 8 bases that match TRBD1. The V and J ends lost 3 bases and 3 bases, in that order; junction bases with no gene match: 6. The germline CDR1 and CDR2 sequences are GTSNPN and SVGIG (reference sequence). This CDR3 has 14 amino acids. CDR3 region: CAWRDRGGKETQYF. For the CDR3, the DNA is TGTGCCTGGAGAGACAGGGGAGGAAAAGAGACCCAGTACTTC.

The rearrangement joins TRBV6-5 to TRBJ1-1; tentative D call: TRBD1 (5 bases). Germline V lookup: CDR1 MNHEY, CDR2 SVGAGI. The CDR3 is made up of 11 amino acids. V lost 6 bases and J 6 bases, leaving 8 bases between the germline ends. CDR3 sequence reads: CASRTVSEAFF. In DNA form, the CDR3 reads TGTGCCAGCAGGACAGTTTCTGAAGCTTTCTTT.

This sequence joins TRBV28 and TRBJ1-4, with 8 bases lining up with TRBD1. CDR3 length: 15 residues. Per germline, CDR1 MDHEN and CDR2 SYDVKM. The junction had 5 bases not matched to a gene; V was cut back by 5 bases and J by 3 bases. This CDR3 is CASSPPGQANEKLFF. CDR3 nucleotide sequence: TGTGCCAGCAGTCCGCCGGGACAGGCTAATGAAAAACTGTTTTTT.

V and J are TRBV6-1 and TRBJ2-1; D is uncertain. In germline, CDR1 is MNHNS, CDR2 SASEGT. CDR3 length: 13 amino acids. Between the trimmed V and J ends, which lost 6 bases and 4 bases, there was a span of 10 bases. Here the CDR3 reads CASSTTVYNEQFF. CDR3 sequence (DNA): TGTGCCAGCAGCACCACAGTTTACAATGAGCAGTTCTTC.

CDR3 region: CASSSGSGNTIYF. In nucleotides, the CDR3 is TGTGCCAGCAGTTCAGGCTCTGGAAACACCATATATTTT. The genes are TRBV6-5 and TRBJ1-3; no clear D. CDR1 and CDR2 (germline): MNHEY, SVGAGI. This CDR3 is 13 amino acids long. The V gene lost 4 bases and the J gene lost 0 bases, with 4 bases spanning the gap.

The J gene is TRBJ1-1, the V gene TRBV27, with no clear D. Germline CDR1 is MNHEY and CDR2 is SMNVEV (reference sequence). V was shortened by 0 bases and J by 1 base, with 15 bases between the two germline ends. This CDR3 contains 17 residues. CDR3 bases: TGTGCCAGCAGTTTATCGTCCGAAACGTTGAGGAACACTGAAGCTTTCTTT. Its protein is CASSLSSETLRNTEAFF.

In regard to this clone: The same CDR3 can be traced to other DNA sequences in this sample. The genes are TRBV19 and TRBJ1-3; D is unclear. Germline values: CDR1 LNHDA, CDR2 SQIVND (reference sequence). This CDR3 comprises 14 residues. The germline V and J ends were trimmed by 5 bases and 4 bases, with 12 bases remaining between them. The chain's CDR3 is CASSPYSSGNTIYF. The CDR3, as DNA: TGTGCCAGTAGTCCCTACTCTTCCGGAAACACCATATATTTT.

V is TRBV10-3 and J is TRBJ2-5; 7 bases are shared with TRBD2. V dropped 3 bases and J dropped 3; count of bases not matched to a gene: 13. Germline CDR1 is ENHRY and CDR2 is SYGVKD. The CDR3 covers 17 residues. The CDR3 DNA follows: TGTGCCATCAGTGATTGGGGAGGGGCTGTAGGAAAAGAGACCCAGTACTTC. It is translated as CAISDWGGAVGKETQYF.

This rearrangement joins TRBV6-5 to TRBJ2-7; D is unclear. Germline V CDR1 and CDR2: MNHEY, SVGAGI. Trimming stripped 4 bases from V and 3 bases from J, with 13 bases between. There are 14 residues in the CDR3. For the CDR3, the DNA is TGTGCCAGCAGTTCTAGAGGCCGGTACTACGAGCAGTACTTC. It yields the protein CASSSRGRYYEQYF.

This chain joins TRBV5-4 and TRBJ1-1, with 9 bases matching TRBD1. Germline CDR1 is SGHNT and CDR2 is YYREEE (reference sequence). The CDR3 sequence is 15 residues long. V was pared by 4 bases and J by 0 bases, with 4 bases of the junction left unmatched. CDR3 protein: CASSPQGAVNTEAFF. As DNA, the CDR3 is TGTGCCAGCAGCCCACAGGGGGCGGTGAACACTGAAGCTTTCTTT.

This clone occurred a few times. The rearrangement links TRBV5-6 to TRBJ1-5; 9 nucleotides match TRBD1. Germline lookup yields CDR1 SGHDT and CDR2 YYEEEE. The junction had 5 bases not matched to a gene; V was cut back by 3 bases and J by 1 base. The CDR3 totals 16 residues. The CDR3 sequence is CASSWTGAASNQPQHF. In nucleotides, the CDR3 is TGTGCCAGCAGCTGGACAGGGGCCGCCAGCAATCAGCCCCAGCATTTT.

The chain couples TRBV2 to TRBJ2-4; TRBD2 matches at 13 bases. Germline V gives CDR1 SNHLY, CDR2 FYNNEI. J lost 1 base, V lost 6 bases, and 0 bases had no gene match. The CDR3 runs 15 residues. The CDR3, as DNA: TGTGCCAGCAGACTAGCGGGAGGGGCCAAAAACATTCAGTACTTC. This sequence encodes CASRLAGGAKNIQYF.

A single count supports this clone. The genes are TRBV4-1 and TRBJ2-4; TRBD2 might be the D (5 bases). Trimming shortened V by 0 bases and J by 0 bases, and 9 bases separated the two germline ends. Germline V lookup: CDR1 MGHRA, CDR2 YSYEKL. This CDR3 has 16 amino acids. The CDR3 DNA is TGCGCCAGCAGCCAAGATCGAGGAGGAGCCAAAAACATTCAGTACTTC. Residues: CASSQDRGGAKNIQYF.

This chain links TRBV5-1 with TRBJ2-1; the match to TRBD2 covers 7 bases. The CDR3 sequence is 15 residues long. The V segment lost 4 bases and the J segment 4 bases; nucleotides outside the gene matches: 8. The germline gives CDR1 SGHRS, CDR2 YFSETQ. The CDR3 is CASSTREDPYNEQFF. CDR3 sequence (DNA): TGCGCCAGCAGCACTCGGGAGGACCCTTACAATGAGCAGTTCTTC. Full variable domain (outside the CDR3, taken from reference TRBV5-1 and TRBJ2-1): KAGVTQTPRYLIKTRGQQVTLSCSPISGHRSVSWYQQTPGQGLQFLFEYFSETQRNKGNFPGRFSGRQFSNSRSEMNVSTLELGDSALYLCASSTREDPYNEQFFGPGTRLTVL.

This chain uses TRBV29-1 with TRBJ1-3; TRBD1 agrees at 7 bases. The V segment lost 4 bases and the J segment 6 bases; nucleotides outside the gene matches: 9. CDR1 and CDR2 (germline): SQVTM, ANQGSEA. CDR3 length: 14 residues. The CDR3 spells CSVAPSRGPNTIYF. The CDR3 DNA reads TGCAGCGTTGCCCCCTCGAGGGGGCCAAACACCATATATTTT.

The chain recombines TRBV19 with TRBJ2-2; 10 nucleotides agree with TRBD1. CDR1 and CDR2 (germline): LNHDA, SQIVND (reference sequence). This CDR3 region has 14 residues. Trimming cost V 8 bases and J 5 bases; bases outside gene matches: 5. The CDR3 region has the DNA TGTGCCAGTGGACGGGACAGGGGAACCGGGGAGCTGTTTTTT. It specifies CASGRDRGTGELFF.

The chain couples TRBV27 to TRBJ2-7; perhaps TRBD1 as D (6 bases). CDR1 and CDR2 from the germline V gene are MNHEY and SMNVEV (reference sequence). V was shortened by 5 bases and J by 2 bases, with 13 bases between the two germline ends. The CDR3 has 14 residues. The CDR3 protein is CASSPRQVPYEQYF. The CDR3 DNA sequence: TGTGCCAGCAGTCCGCGACAGGTCCCCTACGAGCAGTACTTC.

The rearrangement links TRBV6-5 to TRBJ2-5; the D gene is possibly TRBD2 (5 bases). V was cut by 0 bases and J by 0 bases, with 11 bases left in between. The CDR3 is 16 residues long. Germline V gene sequence: CDR1 MNHEY, CDR2 SVGAGI. CDR3 residues: CASSYSISGNQETQYF. CDR3 in DNA: TGTGCCAGCAGTTACTCGATCTCGGGAAACCAAGAGACCCAGTACTTC.